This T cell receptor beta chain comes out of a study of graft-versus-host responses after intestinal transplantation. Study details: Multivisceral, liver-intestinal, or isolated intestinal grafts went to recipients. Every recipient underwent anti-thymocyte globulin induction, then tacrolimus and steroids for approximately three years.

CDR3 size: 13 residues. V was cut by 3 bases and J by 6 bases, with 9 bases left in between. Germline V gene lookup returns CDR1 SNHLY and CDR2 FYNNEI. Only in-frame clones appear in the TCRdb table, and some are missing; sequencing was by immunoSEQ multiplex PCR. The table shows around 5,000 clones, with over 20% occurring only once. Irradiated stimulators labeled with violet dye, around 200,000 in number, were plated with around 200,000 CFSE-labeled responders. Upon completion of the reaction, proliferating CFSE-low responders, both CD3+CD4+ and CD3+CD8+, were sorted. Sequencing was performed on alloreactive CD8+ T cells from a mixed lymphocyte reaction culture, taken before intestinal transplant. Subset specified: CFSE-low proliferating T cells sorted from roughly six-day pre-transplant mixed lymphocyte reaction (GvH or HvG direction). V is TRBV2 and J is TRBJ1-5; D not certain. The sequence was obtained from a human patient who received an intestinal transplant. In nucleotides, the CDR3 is TGTGCCAGCAGTGACGATCCCGGTCAGCCCCAGCATTTT. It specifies CASSDDPGQPQHF.